The rows below give T cell receptor beta chains drawn from one sample of a study of cytomegalovirus exposure and HLA in healthy donors. Clones were sequenced by immunoSEQ multiplex PCR, and TCRdb holds only the in-frame ones, with some missing. The profile covers 150,000 to 200,000 clones, with roughly 80% appearing a single time and 1% to 1.5% taken by the ten largest. The sample comprised PBMCs. Every receptor here comes from a man between 50 and 59 years old in good health and CMV-seropositive. Both conserved end residues are trimmed from each CDR3.

>TRBJ1-4|TRBV7-6
ASSSWDRANEKLF
>TRBJ1-1|TRBV11-2
ASSLDPSTGDDTEAF
>TRBJ1-1|TRBV2
ASQGRVLFSEAF
>TRBJ2-3|TRBV5-4
ASSLRLAGGSTDTQY
>TRBJ2-1|TRBV18
ASSNQWGPENEQF
>TRBJ2-5|TRBV2
ASSEGQGVQETQY
>TRBJ2-1|TRBV5-1
ASSLLTGTSVVEQF
>TRBJ2-5|TRBV5-6
ASSPTPLRETQY
>TRBJ2-1|TRBV6-6
AGSSGTGTNEQF
>TRBJ2-7|TRBV5-3
ARSSSAGGGRYEQY
>TRBJ1-2|TRBV2
ASSEAGDRASGYT
>TRBJ2-7|TRBV18
ASSPLPSGDSEQY